The clone carrying this T cell receptor (beta chain) was detected only a few times. Antigen: not known. This sample is part of a study of cytomegalovirus exposure and HLA in healthy donors. Findings and limits, study-wide: A later analysis reported that several of the most significant clusters appeared to be linked to common viral pathogens, among them Epstein-Barr virus. In presence/absence analyses, roughly uniform sequencing depth across donors was assumed. Through in vitro validation, a few CMV-associated chains were shown to be specific for CMV antigens. TRBV6-2, TRBV6-3 and some other V segments were unresolvable in 87-base-pair reads.

The PCR made use of 60 Vbeta and 13 Jbeta primers. Libraries were prepared by immunoSEQ multiplex PCR; TCRdb keeps only in-frame clonotypes and omits some of them. The table shows approximately 190,000 clones, with 77% occurring only once. V shed 4 bases and J 5 bases; nucleotides not matched to a gene: 4. The germline V gene encodes CDR1 SQVTM and CDR2 ANQGSEA. CDR3 length equals 12 residues. The source of this sequence is a young woman in good health and CMV-seropositive. The sequencing sample was made of PBMCs. This sequence joins TRBV29-1 and TRBJ2-5, with 7 positions matching TRBD2. The DNA for the CDR3 is TGCAGCGTTGCGGGAGGCGGGGAGACCCAGTACTTC. It translates to CSVAGGGETQYF.